The text below deals with one T cell receptor beta chain. The antigen remains unidentified. This entry comes from a study of regulatory T cells. Study-level points and caveats: Skewed V and J usage and few unique V-J pairs marked patient repertoires, most in Tregs. In CD3G-deficient patients, conventional CD4+ T cells were enriched for hydrophobic CDR3 residues at positions 6 and 7.

Patients aged 2 to 39 years had fewer naive T cells. The PCR used 52 TRBV and 13 TRBJ primers. Profiling relied on immunoSEQ multiplex PCR, and the TCRdb table lists in-frame clones only, not all of them. This repertoire shows about 35,000 clones, over 75% found once; its top ten account for approximately 2.3%. Germline V gene data show CDR1 as SEHNR and CDR2 as FQNEAQ (reference sequence). Trimming took off 4 bases at V and 7 bases at J, with 12 bases between the two ends. This CDR3 is 13 amino acids long. Sample: conventional CD4+ T cells sorted from blood. The chain couples TRBV7-9 to TRBJ2-3, with D possibly TRBD2 on 6 matching bases. This TCR derives from a person under 30 with CD3G deficiency. In nucleotides, the CDR3 is TGTGCCAGCAGCTCCGGAGGGCCACATACGCAGTATTTT. Its protein is CASSSGGPHTQYF.